These T cell receptor beta chains were read from a single sample in a study of blood T cell repertoires in COVID-19. Repertoires were generated with immunoSEQ multiplex PCR, while TCRdb's copy carries only in-frame clones and drops some. The table records over 85,000 clones, around 85% of them present only once. Sequencing input: peripheral blood. The receptors were sampled from a man aged 45 to 65 with acute or convalescent COVID-19. CDR3s include the opening cysteine and the closing phenylalanine or tryptophan. Each record gives: D gene, clone size, V gene, J gene, CDR3 length, CDR3 DNA, CDR3 protein. A D gene is named only where the DNA matches it firmly. Expanded clones get a size class; other rows say once, few or many, or leave the size out.

NA	NA	TRBV27	TRBJ2-2	15	TGTGCCAGCAGTTCCCCCGAGCACAGAGCCGGGGAGCTGTTTTTT	CASSSPEHRAGELFF
NA	NA	TRBV2	TRBJ1-2	15	TGTGCCAGCAGTGACATTGCCAGGGGCTACGGGGGCTACACCTTC	CASSDIARGYGGYTF
NA	NA	TRBV4-2	TRBJ1-4	17	TGTGCCAGCAGCGGGGAGGGTAGGCACAATACTAATGAAAAACTGTTTTTT	CASSGEGRHNTNEKLFF
TRBD1	NA	TRBV6-2/TRBV6-3	TRBJ1-2	15	TGTGCCAGCAGCCCCCCCGACAGGGTATCGGGTGGCTACACCTTC	CASSPPDRVSGGYTF
TRBD1	NA	TRBV11-3	TRBJ1-1	14	TGTGCCAGCAGTCCAGGGGGCGCCGACACTGAAGCTTTCTTT	CASSPGGADTEAFF
NA	NA	TRBV5-4	TRBJ2-4	17	TGTGCCAGCAGCATGACGACAGGAACCTTAGCCAAAAACATTCAGTACTTC	CASSMTTGTLAKNIQYF
NA	NA	TRBV6-5	TRBJ2-7	14	TGTGCCAGCAGTTACAGGGGTAGGTCCTACGAGCAGTACTTC	CASSYRGRSYEQYF
NA	NA	TRBV7-9	TRBJ2-2	13	TGTGCCAGCAGCTTAAGCGGAGCCGGGGAGCTGTTTTTT	CASSLSGAGELFF
NA	NA	TRBV11-2	TRBJ2-2	15	TGTGCCAGCAGCTTGGACAACATTAACACCGGGGAGCTGTTTTTT	CASSLDNINTGELFF
NA	NA	TRBV4-3	TRBJ2-1	17	TGCGCCAGCAGCCAAGGATCGAGTAGCGAGGCCTACAATGAGCAGTTCTTC	CASSQGSSSEAYNEQFF
TRBD1	NA	TRBV19	TRBJ2-7	14	TGTGCCAGTAGTCGGACAGGGGTTCCCCCCGAGCAGTACTTC	CASSRTGVPPEQYF
NA	NA	TRBV28	TRBJ1-4	14	TGTGCCAGTCTAAGGGGAGGTGGGAGTGAAAAACTGTTTTTT	CASLRGGGSEKLFF
TRBD1	NA	TRBV10-2	TRBJ1-2	12	TGCGCCAGCCAGGGACAGGTCTATGGCTACACCTTC	CASQGQVYGYTF
TRBD1	once	TRBV7-9	TRBJ1-2	15	TGTGCCAGCAGCTTAGGTAAAGGGGGCGCCGGTGGCTACACCTTC	CASSLGKGGAGGYTF
TRBD1	few	TRBV18	TRBJ1-5	14	TGTGCCAGCTCACCTGGACAGGGGAATCAGCCCCAGCATTTT	CASSPGQGNQPQHF
NA	NA	TRBV7-3	TRBJ2-3	16	TGTGCCAGCAGCTTACGGCTAGCAAAAGGCCCAGATACGCAGTATTTT	CASSLRLAKGPDTQYF
TRBD1	NA	TRBV4-3	TRBJ2-7	13	TGCGCCAGCAGCTCCGGACAGGCGACACTACAGTACTTC	CASSSGQATLQYF
TRBD1	NA	TRBV5-5	TRBJ1-5	16	TGTGCCAGCAGCTTGAAACCGGGACAGGGCAATCAGCCCCAGCATTTT	CASSLKPGQGNQPQHF
NA	NA	TRBV5-1	TRBJ2-7	14	TGCGCCAGCAGCCCGGGACTGCAGCAATACGAGCAGTACTTC	CASSPGLQQYEQYF
TRBD2	NA	TRBV5-1	TRBJ2-3	16	TGCGCCAGCAGCTTGGCCCTAGCGGGGGGGCGAGATACGCAGTATTTT	CASSLALAGGRDTQYF
NA	NA	TRBV3-1/TRBV3-2	TRBJ2-6	20	TGTGCCAGCAGCCAATGGAGGGGAGCCCTCCGGGACTCTGGGGCCAACGTCCTGACTTTC	CASSQWRGALRDSGANVLTF
TRBD1	NA	TRBV6-5	TRBJ1-4	15	TGTGCCAGCAGGTCCCAGGGGGGAAAGAATGAAAAACTGTTTTTT	CASRSQGGKNEKLFF
NA	NA	TRBV4-2	TRBJ1-2	15	TGTGCCAGCAGCAAGGGGCAGGATGCTAACTATGGCTACACCTTC	CASSKGQDANYGYTF
TRBD1	NA	TRBV5-6	TRBJ2-3	18	TGTGCCAGCAGCGGCGGACAGGGAGGTTTCTCCAACACAGATACGCAGTATTTT	CASSGGQGGFSNTDTQYF
TRBD2	NA	TRBV4-2	TRBJ2-7	17	TGTGCCAGCAGCCAAGGAACGGCTAGCGGCCTCCCCTACGAGCAGTACTTC	CASSQGTASGLPYEQYF
TRBD1	few	TRBV19	TRBJ1-3	15	TGTGCCTCTACATTGGAGAGGGGGCGCGGAAACACCATATATTTT	CASTLERGRGNTIYF
TRBD1	NA	TRBV6-5	TRBJ2-7	12	TGTGCCGGACAGGGGCCTTTGGACGAGCAGTACTTC	CAGQGPLDEQYF
TRBD1	NA	TRBV28	TRBJ1-1	14	TGTGCCAGCAGGTCCACCCAGGGGGACACTGAAGCTTTCTTT	CASRSTQGDTEAFF
NA	NA	TRBV19	TRBJ2-3	15	TGTGCCAGTAGTATCAGGACTTTCGGCACAGATACGCAGTATTTT	CASSIRTFGTDTQYF
TRBD1	NA	TRBV6-4	TRBJ1-1	14	TGTGCCAGCCGGCGGGGACAGTTGAACACTGAAGCTTTCTTT	CASRRGQLNTEAFF
TRBD1	NA	TRBV6-2/TRBV6-3	TRBJ1-3	18	TGTGCCAGCAGTTCCCGGACAGGGAGTGTCAACTCTGGAAACACCATATATTTT	CASSSRTGSVNSGNTIYF
NA	NA	TRBV18	TRBJ2-7	14	TGTGCCAGCTCACCTTCAGGGGTTTCCTACGAGCAGTACTTC	CASSPSGVSYEQYF
NA	few	TRBV30	TRBJ2-5	13	TGTGCCTGGAGTGTAGGTCCCGGGGAGACCCAGTACTTC	CAWSVGPGETQYF
TRBD2	NA	TRBV7-3	TRBJ2-1	15	TGTGCCAGCAGCCGTCCGGGACTAGCGGGGGAAGAGCAGTTCTTC	CASSRPGLAGEEQFF
NA	few	TRBV19	TRBJ1-1	13	TGTGCCAGTAGTTCTGACAGGAACCTTGAAGCTTTCTTT	CASSSDRNLEAFF
TRBD1	NA	TRBV4-1	TRBJ2-7	18	TGCGCCAGCAGCCAAGTCTTCGGCAGGGGGCTGGAGCAGTACGAGCAGTACTTC	CASSQVFGRGLEQYEQYF
NA	NA	TRBV27	TRBJ2-3	14	TGTGCCAGCAGTCCGCGACAGGGCACAGATACGCAGTATTTT	CASSPRQGTDTQYF
NA	NA	TRBV18	TRBJ1-2	15	TGTGCCAGCTCAGACTATTGGACAGACAACTATGGCTACACCTTC	CASSDYWTDNYGYTF
TRBD2	NA	TRBV5-1	TRBJ2-7	17	TGCGCCAGCAGCTTGGCTAGCGGGAGTGCCTCTTCCTACGAGCAGTACTTC	CASSLASGSASSYEQYF
NA	NA	TRBV6-6	TRBJ2-7	14	TGTGCCAGCAGGTATACAGGGAGCTCCTACGAGCAGTACTTC	CASRYTGSSYEQYF
NA	NA	TRBV7-2	TRBJ2-5	15	TGTGCCAGCAGCCCCGGGCAGGGTGCACAAGAGACCCAGTACTTC	CASSPGQGAQETQYF
TRBD1	NA	TRBV11-3	TRBJ1-2	13	TGTGCCAGCAGCCCCGGGACAGTCGTTGGCTACACCTTC	CASSPGTVVGYTF
TRBD1	NA	TRBV7-2	TRBJ1-1	15	TGTGCCAGCAGCCCGTGGACAGGTGGGAACACTGAAGCTTTCTTT	CASSPWTGGNTEAFF
NA	NA	TRBV4-3	TRBJ2-5	15	TGCGCCAGCAGCCAAGAAGCCAGGCCCCAAGAGACCCAGTACTTC	CASSQEARPQETQYF
TRBD1	NA	TRBV12-3/TRBV12-4	TRBJ1-2	13	TGTGCCAGCAGCCTACGACAGGGGTATGGCTACACCTTC	CASSLRQGYGYTF
NA	NA	TRBV28	TRBJ1-2	12	TGTGCCAGCAGTTTCGGGGGGTATGGCTACACCTTC	CASSFGGYGYTF
TRBD1	NA	TRBV5-4	TRBJ1-1	14	TGTGCCAGCAGCGGGACAGGGGAATCAGCTGAAGCTTTCTTT	CASSGTGESAEAFF
NA	NA	TRBV7-6	TRBJ1-1	15	TGTGCCAGCAGCTTAGGTACAGGGACCTTGGCTGAAGCTTTCTTT	CASSLGTGTLAEAFF
NA	NA	TRBV2	TRBJ1-5	12	TGTGCCAGCGGGGGGTGGGATCAGCCCCAGCATTTT	CASGGWDQPQHF
TRBD2	NA	TRBV24-1	TRBJ2-7	15	TGTGCCACCAGTGCCCCGGGACTAGCGGGAGGTGAGCAGTACTTC	CATSAPGLAGGEQYF
NA	NA	TRBV6-5	TRBJ2-5	13	TGTGCCAGCAGTTACTCGATGGGGACAACCCAGTACTTC	CASSYSMGTTQYF
NA	NA	TRBV7-9	TRBJ1-2	14	TGTGCCACCTCACAAAGGGGGGGGAGCTATGGCTACACCTTC	CATSQRGGSYGYTF
NA	NA	TRBV7-8	TRBJ1-2	14	TGTGCCAGCAGCGAGACCGGGAGCCCTTACGGCTACACCTTC	CASSETGSPYGYTF
TRBD1	NA	TRBV5-4	TRBJ2-4	14	TGTGCCAGCAGGCCGGACAGGGCGGAAAACATTCAGTACTTC	CASRPDRAENIQYF